This T cell receptor beta chain was retrieved from a study of spatial heterogeneity in lung cancer. V lost 5 bases, J lost 4 bases, and 8 bases lay in between. Germline V gives CDR1 KGHSH, CDR2 LQKENI. This CDR3 has 12 residues. One entry per CDR3 protein, called by TCRdb with MiXCR from the 5' RACE reads. The sample lists around 110,000 distinct CDR3 sequences, roughly an eighth occurring once. The sample's time point: blood at routine non-recurrence follow-up after resection. Without sorting, whole RNA was sequenced from tumor, nontumor lung or frozen PBMC. This chain joins TRBV18 and TRBJ1-2; perhaps TRBD1 as D (5 bases). The sample consisted of PBMCs, taken at follow-up. This receptor was identified in a male donor with early-stage non-small cell lung cancer. The CDR3 reads CASSLQVYGYTF. CDR3 DNA sequence: TGTGCCAGCTCATTACAGGTCTATGGCTACACCTTC.